This TCR beta chain is from a study of cytomegalovirus exposure and HLA in healthy donors. PCR employed 60 Vbeta and 13 Jbeta primers. Sequencing was performed with immunoSEQ multiplex PCR; in TCRdb, only in-frame clones are kept and a portion is missing. The sample comprises 200,000 or so clones, 75% to 85% of which are singletons, and around 2.2% rests with the top ten. General observations from the study: Among the most significant clusters, several appeared linked to common viral pathogens in a later analysis.

Details on this clone: Its matching antigen is unknown.

The V end was cut by 4 bases, the J end by 3 bases, with 15 bases between. Germline loops: CDR1 MNHNS, CDR2 SASEGT. CDR3 length equals 15 residues. The V and J genes are TRBV6-1 and TRBJ1-2, with TRBD1 as a possible D gene (5 bases). The source is a woman aged 18-29 years in good health and CMV-seropositive. What was sequenced was PBMCs. This CDR3 is CASSVRGDGYYGYTF. CDR3 nucleotides: TGTGCCAGCAGTGTGCGGGGGGACGGATACTATGGCTACACCTTC.